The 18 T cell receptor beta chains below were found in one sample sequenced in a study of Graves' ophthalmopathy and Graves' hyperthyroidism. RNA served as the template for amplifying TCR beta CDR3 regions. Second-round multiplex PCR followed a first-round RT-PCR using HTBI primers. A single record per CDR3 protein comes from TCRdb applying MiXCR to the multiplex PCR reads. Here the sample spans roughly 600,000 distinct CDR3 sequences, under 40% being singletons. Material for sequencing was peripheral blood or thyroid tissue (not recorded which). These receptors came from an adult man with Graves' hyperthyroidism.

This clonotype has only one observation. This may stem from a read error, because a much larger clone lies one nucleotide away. The CDR3 DNA sequence: TGTGCCAGCAGCCCATCCGTGAAAGTCCCGAATCCAGTTCCCTTC. Its protein product is CASSPSVKVPNPVPF. The chain has TRBV12-3 or TRBV12-4 and TRBJ2-7; D call uncertain. This CDR3 is 15 amino acids long.

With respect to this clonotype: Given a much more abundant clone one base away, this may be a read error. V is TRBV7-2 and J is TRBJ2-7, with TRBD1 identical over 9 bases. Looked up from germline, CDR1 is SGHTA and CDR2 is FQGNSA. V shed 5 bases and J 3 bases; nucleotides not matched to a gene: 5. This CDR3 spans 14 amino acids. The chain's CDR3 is CASSVGTGIYEQYF. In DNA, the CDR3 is TGTGCCAGCAGCGTCGGGACAGGGATCTACGAGCAGTACTTC.

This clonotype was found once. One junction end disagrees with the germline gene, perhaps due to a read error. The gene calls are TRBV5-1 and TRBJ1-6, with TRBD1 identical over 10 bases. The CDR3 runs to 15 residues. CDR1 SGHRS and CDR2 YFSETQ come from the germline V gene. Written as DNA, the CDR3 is TGTGCCAGCAGCTTACGACAGGGGGCTTTTTCACCCCTCCACTTT. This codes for CASSLRQGAFSPLHF.

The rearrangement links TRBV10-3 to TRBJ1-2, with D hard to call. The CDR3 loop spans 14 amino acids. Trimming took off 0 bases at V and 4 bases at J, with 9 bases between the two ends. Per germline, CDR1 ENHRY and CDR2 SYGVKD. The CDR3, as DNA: TGTGCCATCAGTGAGTCAGGCAGGCTCTATGGCTACACCTTC. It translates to CAISESGRLYGYTF.

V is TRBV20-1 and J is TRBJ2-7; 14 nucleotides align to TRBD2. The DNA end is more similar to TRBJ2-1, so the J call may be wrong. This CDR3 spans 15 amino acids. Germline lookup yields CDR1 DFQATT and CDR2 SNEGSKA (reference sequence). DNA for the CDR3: TGCAGTGCTAGGAATGGACTAGCGGGGGGCAATGAGCAGTTCTTC. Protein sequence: CSARNGLAGGNEQFF.

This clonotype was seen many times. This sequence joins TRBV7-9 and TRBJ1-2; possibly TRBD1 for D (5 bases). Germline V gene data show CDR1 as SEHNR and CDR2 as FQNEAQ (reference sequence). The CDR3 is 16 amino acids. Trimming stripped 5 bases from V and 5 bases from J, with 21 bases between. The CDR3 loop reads CASSPGGGLHNYGYTF. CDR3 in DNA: TGTGCCAGCAGCCCCGGTGGGGGACTTCACAATTATGGCTACACCTTC.

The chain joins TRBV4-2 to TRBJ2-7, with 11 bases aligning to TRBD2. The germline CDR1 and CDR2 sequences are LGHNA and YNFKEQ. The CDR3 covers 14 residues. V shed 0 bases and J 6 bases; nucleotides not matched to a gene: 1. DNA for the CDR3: TGTGCCAGCAGCCAAGATGGGACTAGCGGCGAGCAGTACTTC. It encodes CASSQDGTSGEQYF.

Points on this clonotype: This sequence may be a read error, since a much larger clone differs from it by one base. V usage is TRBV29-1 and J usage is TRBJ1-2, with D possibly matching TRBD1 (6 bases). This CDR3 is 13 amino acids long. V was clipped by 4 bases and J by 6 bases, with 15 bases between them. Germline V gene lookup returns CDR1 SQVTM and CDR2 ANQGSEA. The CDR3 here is CSVATAGAHGYTF. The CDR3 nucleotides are TGCAGCGTTGCCACAGCAGGGGCCCATGGCTACACCTTC.

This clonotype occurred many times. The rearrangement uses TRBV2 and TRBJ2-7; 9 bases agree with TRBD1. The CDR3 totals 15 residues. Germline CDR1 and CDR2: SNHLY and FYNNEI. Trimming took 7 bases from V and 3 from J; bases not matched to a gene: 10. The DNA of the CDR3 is TGTGCCAGCACCTCGGACAGGGGAAATTTCTACGAGCAGTACTTC. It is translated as CASTSDRGNFYEQYF.

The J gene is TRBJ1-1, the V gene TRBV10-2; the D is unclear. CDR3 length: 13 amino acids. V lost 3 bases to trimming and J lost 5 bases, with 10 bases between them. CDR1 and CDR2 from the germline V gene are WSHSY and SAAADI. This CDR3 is CASSEAGPTEAFF. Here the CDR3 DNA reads TGCGCCAGCAGTGAAGCCGGGCCAACTGAAGCTTTCTTT.

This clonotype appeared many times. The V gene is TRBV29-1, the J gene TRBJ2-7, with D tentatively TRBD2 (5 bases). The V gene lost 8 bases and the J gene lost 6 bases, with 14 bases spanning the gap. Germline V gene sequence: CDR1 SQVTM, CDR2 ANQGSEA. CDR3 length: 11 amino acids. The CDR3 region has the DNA TGCAGCTCCTCACTTCGGGGCGAGCAGTACTTC. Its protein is CSSSLRGEQYF.

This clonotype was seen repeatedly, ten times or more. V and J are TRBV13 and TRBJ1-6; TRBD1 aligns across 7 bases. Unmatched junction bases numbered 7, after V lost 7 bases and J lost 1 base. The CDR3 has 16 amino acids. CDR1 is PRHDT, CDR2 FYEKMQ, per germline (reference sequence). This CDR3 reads CASTWRGQSYNSPLHF. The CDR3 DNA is TGTGCCAGCACCTGGAGGGGGCAATCCTATAATTCACCCCTCCACTTT.

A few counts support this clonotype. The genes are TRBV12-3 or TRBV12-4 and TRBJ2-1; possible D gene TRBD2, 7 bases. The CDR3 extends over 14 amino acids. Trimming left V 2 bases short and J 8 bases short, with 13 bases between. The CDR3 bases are TGTGCCAGCAGTTTAAGGGGGGGGATAGATGAGCAGTTCTTC. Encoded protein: CASSLRGGIDEQFF.

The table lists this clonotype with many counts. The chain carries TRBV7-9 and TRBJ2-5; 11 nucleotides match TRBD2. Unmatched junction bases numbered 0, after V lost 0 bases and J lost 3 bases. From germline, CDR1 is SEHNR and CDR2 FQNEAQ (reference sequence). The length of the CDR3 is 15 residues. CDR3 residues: CASSLATSGKETQYF. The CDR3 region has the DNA TGTGCCAGCAGCTTAGCGACTAGCGGGAAAGAGACCCAGTACTTC.

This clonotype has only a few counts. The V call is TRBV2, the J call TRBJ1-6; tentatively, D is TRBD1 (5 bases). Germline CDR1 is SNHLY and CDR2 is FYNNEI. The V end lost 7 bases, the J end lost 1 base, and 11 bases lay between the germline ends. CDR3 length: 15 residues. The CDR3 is CASTQGRSYNSPLHF. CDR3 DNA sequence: TGTGCCAGCACCCAGGGAAGATCCTATAATTCACCCCTCCACTTT.

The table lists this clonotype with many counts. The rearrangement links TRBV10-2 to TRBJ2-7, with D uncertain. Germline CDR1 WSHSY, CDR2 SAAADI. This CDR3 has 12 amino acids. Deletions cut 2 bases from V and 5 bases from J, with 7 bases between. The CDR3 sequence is CASSEVTDEQYF. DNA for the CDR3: TGCGCCAGCAGTGAGGTTACCGACGAGCAGTACTTC.

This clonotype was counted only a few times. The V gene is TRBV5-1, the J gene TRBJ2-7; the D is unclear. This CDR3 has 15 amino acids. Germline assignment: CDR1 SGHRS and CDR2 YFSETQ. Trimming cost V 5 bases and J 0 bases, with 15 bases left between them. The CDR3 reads CASSKDSLSSYEQYF. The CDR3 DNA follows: TGCGCCAGCAGTAAAGACTCCTTAAGCTCCTACGAGCAGTACTTC.

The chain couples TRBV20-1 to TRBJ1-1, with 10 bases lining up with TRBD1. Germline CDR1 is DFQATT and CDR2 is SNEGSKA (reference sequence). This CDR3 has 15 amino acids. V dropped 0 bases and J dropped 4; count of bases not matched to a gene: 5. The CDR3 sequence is CSAREGTGVGTEAFF. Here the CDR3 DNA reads TGCAGTGCTAGAGAAGGGACAGGGGTGGGCACTGAAGCTTTCTTT.